Included here is one T cell receptor beta chain sequence, with context. As yet, its antigen is unknown. Recently diagnosed hyperthyroidism of less than 2 months' duration affected patients aged 18 to 65. Uncontrolled infection, other autoimmune disease, pregnancy or lactation barred patients from enrollment. The sample comes from a study of T cells in Graves' hyperthyroidism and ophthalmopathy. Study-level information: Peripheral blood collection took place at initial diagnosis, before any treatment.

Study-wide points: Ophthalmopathy and stable hyperthyroidism were separated by a 13 V-J model.

Using RNA transcripts as the source, TCR beta CDR3 regions were amplified. The TCR CDR3 first-round RT-PCR relied on the HTBI primer set. MiXCR, run by TCRdb on the multiplex PCR reads, gives a single entry per CDR3 protein. Here the sample spans more than 100,000 distinct CDR3 sequences, about 45% being singletons. The sample taken for sequencing was blood. This TCR came from a man aged 40-50 years with Graves' hyperthyroidism.

CDR3 DNA sequence: TGTGCCAGCAGCTATGACAGCTATGGCTACACCTTC. Translating gives CASSYDSYGYTF. This rearrangement joins TRBV9 to TRBJ1-2; possibly TRBD1 for D (5 bases). Germline V gene data show CDR1 as SGDLS and CDR2 as YYNGEE. This CDR3 is built from 12 residues. The germline V and J ends were trimmed by 4 bases and 4 bases, with 8 bases remaining between them. Looking up the rest from reference TRBV9 and TRBJ1-2 gives the full variable domain: DSGVTQTPKHLITATGQRVTLRCSPRSGDLSVYWYQQSLDQGLQFLIQYYNGEERAKGNILERFSAQQFPDLHSELNLSSLELGDSALYFCASSYDSYGYTFGSGTRLTVV.